The clone carrying this T cell receptor beta chain has a single count. Its antigen is still unknown. The study ran its PCR with 60 Vbeta and 13 Jbeta primers. Data came from immunoSEQ multiplex PCR; TCRdb stores just in-frame clones and leaves some out. Found here are under 150,000 clones, 75% to 80% of them singletons; the top ten hold about 3.5%. The data belong to a study of cytomegalovirus exposure and HLA in healthy donors. Study conclusions and caveats: The authors listed approximately 160 TCR beta chains as cytomegalovirus-associated.

The CDR3 is made up of 15 amino acids. The germline V and J ends were trimmed by 5 bases and 3 bases, with 11 bases remaining between them. CDR1 and CDR2 (germline): MNHEY, SMNVEV (reference sequence). This TCR was recovered from a woman aged 25 to 39 in good health and CMV-seropositive. The chain employs TRBV27 and TRBJ2-6; D remains ambiguous. The specimen sequenced was PBMCs. CDR3 residues: CASSPMTSGANVLTF. CDR3 in DNA: TGTGCCAGCAGTCCCATGACAAGTGGGGCCAACGTCCTGACTTTC.